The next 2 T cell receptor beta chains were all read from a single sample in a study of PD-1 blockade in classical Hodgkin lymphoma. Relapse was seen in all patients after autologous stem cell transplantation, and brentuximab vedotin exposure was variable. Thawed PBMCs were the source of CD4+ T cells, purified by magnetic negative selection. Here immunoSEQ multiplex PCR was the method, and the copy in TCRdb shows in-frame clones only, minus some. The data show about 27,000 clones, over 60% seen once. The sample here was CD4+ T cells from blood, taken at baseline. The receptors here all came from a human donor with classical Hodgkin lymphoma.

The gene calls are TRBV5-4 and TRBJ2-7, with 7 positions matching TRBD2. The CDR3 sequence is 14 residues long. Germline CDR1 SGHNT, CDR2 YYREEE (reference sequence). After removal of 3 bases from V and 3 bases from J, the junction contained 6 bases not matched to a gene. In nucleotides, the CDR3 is TGTGCCAGCAGCTCGGGAGGCTGGAACTACGAGCAGTACTTC. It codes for CASSSGGWNYEQYF.

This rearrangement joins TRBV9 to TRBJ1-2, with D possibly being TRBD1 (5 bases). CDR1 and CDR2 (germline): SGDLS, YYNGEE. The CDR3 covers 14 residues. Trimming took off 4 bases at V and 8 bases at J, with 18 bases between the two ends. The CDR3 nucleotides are TGTGCCAGCAGCAAAGACCGGGGGACGGGCGGCTACACCTTC. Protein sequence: CASSKDRGTGGYTF.